This TCR beta chain comes out of a study of T-cell reconstitution after alpha-beta-depleted transplantation in children. This clonotype showed up just a few times. Using unique molecular identifiers, the investigators prepared the TCRbeta library. In TCRdb, the PCR reads were re-called with MiXCR into one record per CDR3 protein. The table shows around 530,000 distinct CDR3 sequences, with 30% to 35% occurring only once. The CDR3 covers 14 residues. V was cut by 7 bases and J by 0 bases, with 12 bases left in between. This sequence originates from a human donor who donated a stem cell graft to a child with aplastic anemia. This chain connects TRBV12-3 or TRBV12-4 to TRBJ1-1; D is uncertain. The sequencing here drew on PBMCs from the stem cell graft donor, taken from the stem cell graft. CDR3: CASIAEEVNTEAFF. The CDR3 DNA reads as TGTGCCAGCATAGCGGAAGAAGTGAACACTGAAGCTTTCTTT.